This TCR beta chain was captured in a study of T-cell memory formation after mild COVID-19. Findings and caveats of the study: Clones that contracted from day 15 to 85 were balanced CD4/CD8, while later expanders leaned CD4+.

Concerning this clonotype: Its antigen remains unknown.

The authors produced TCR alpha and TCR beta cDNA libraries with sample barcodes and UMIs by 5'RACE using constant-segment primers. TCRdb processed the 5' RACE reads anew with MiXCR; each CDR3 protein has one entry. The sample holds some 250,000 distinct CDR3 sequences, around 17% seen once. The germline V gene has CDR1 SEHNR and CDR2 FQNEAQ (reference sequence). Losses at the gene ends were 5 bases for V and 7 bases for J; bases not matched to a gene: 3. This CDR3 spans 12 amino acids. The TCR comes from a man aged 18 to 29 who had mild COVID-19 (a few samples of this study predate the infection). Cell type and time point are not known. Sample: PBMCs or a T cell subset sorted from them (not recorded which). This sequence joins TRBV7-9 and TRBJ1-2; 8 positions agree with TRBD1. The CDR3: CASSQGQGGYTF. In DNA, the CDR3 is TGTGCCAGCAGCCAAGGACAGGGTGGCTACACCTTC. The whole variable domain, remainder taken from reference TRBV7-9 and TRBJ1-2, is DTGVSQNPRHKITKRGQNVTFRCDPISEHNRLYWYRQTLGQGPEFLTYFQNEAQLEKSRLLSDRFSAERPKGSFSTLEIQRTEQGDSAMYLCASSQGQGGYTFGSGTRLTVV.